This passage covers 27 T cell receptor beta chains from one sample sequenced in a study of OX40 agonist ivuxolimab in advanced cancers. Clones were read by immunoSEQ multiplex PCR, and TCRdb kept only the in-frame ones, dropping some. This table holds roughly 40,000 clones, about 90% found once. Specimen: CD4+ or CD8+ T cells sorted from blood, collected in a trial of the OX40 agonist ivuxolimab. The receptors derive from an adult with an advanced solid tumor such as melanoma, head and neck, liver or kidney cancer.

The chain uses TRBV30 and TRBJ1-1; 8 bases align to TRBD1. The CDR3 is 13 amino acids. The V gene end was trimmed by 2 bases and the J gene end by 4 bases; junction bases not matched to a gene: 3. In germline, CDR1 is GTSNPN, CDR2 SVGIG (reference sequence). The CDR3 sequence is CAWSPGGITEAFF. CDR3 bases: TGTGCCTGGAGTCCAGGGGGCATCACTGAAGCTTTCTTT.

V usage is TRBV19 and J usage is TRBJ1-1; no firm D call. The CDR3 has 15 amino acids. Deletions cut 7 bases from V and 1 base from J, with 16 bases between. CDR1 is LNHDA, CDR2 SQIVND, per germline (reference sequence). CDR3 amino acids: CASTEAASGNTEAFF. Written as DNA, the CDR3 is TGTGCCAGTACAGAAGCAGCGTCGGGGAACACTGAAGCTTTCTTT.

The chain combines TRBV30 with TRBJ2-7; TRBD1 agrees at 10 bases. There are 14 residues in the CDR3. Trimming cost V 5 bases and J 2 bases; bases outside gene matches: 6. Per germline, CDR1 GTSNPN and CDR2 SVGIG (reference sequence). In DNA form, the CDR3 reads TGTGCCTGGTTGGGACAGGGGCGCCCCTACGAGCAGTACTTC. It translates to CAWLGQGRPYEQYF.

The sample holds a few counts of this clone. The chain combines TRBV5-1 with TRBJ2-7, with TRBD2 matching over 7 bases. V lost 4 bases to trimming and J lost 2 bases; unmatched junction nucleotides: 6. Germline V lookup: CDR1 SGHRS, CDR2 YFSETQ. The CDR3 has 14 residues. CDR3 bases: TGCGCCAGCAGCGTGACCCGGGGGGCCTACGAGCAGTACTTC. It codes for CASSVTRGAYEQYF.

The chain carries TRBV27 and TRBJ2-1, with TRBD2 matching 8 bases. V shed 0 bases and J 7 bases; nucleotides not matched to a gene: 8. Germline CDR1 reads MNHEY; CDR2 reads SMNVEV (reference sequence). This CDR3 has 16 amino acids. DNA of the CDR3: TGTGCCAGCAGTTTATCCCCGGGGGGGGCGGTAAATGAGCAGTTCTTC. Translating it yields CASSLSPGGAVNEQFF.

The chain recombines TRBV5-6 with TRBJ2-5; 9 bases map to TRBD1. The J segment lost 5 bases and the V segment lost 3 bases, leaving 8 bases of the junction unmatched. The CDR3 runs to 15 residues. Germline V gives CDR1 SGHDT, CDR2 YYEEEE. The CDR3 is CASSYETGGEETQYF. The CDR3 DNA follows: TGTGCCAGCAGCTATGAGACAGGGGGAGAGGAGACCCAGTACTTC.

V usage is TRBV2 and J usage is TRBJ2-1; unclear D gene. Per the germline V gene, CDR1 is SNHLY and CDR2 is FYNNEI. The CDR3 is made up of 13 amino acids. V lost 5 bases to trimming and J lost 4 bases, with 9 bases between them. The CDR3 spells CASSPDDYNEQFF. In DNA form, the CDR3 reads TGTGCCAGCAGTCCGGACGATTACAATGAGCAGTTCTTC. Based on the CDR3 plus reference TRBV2 and TRBJ2-1, the full variable domain is EPEVTQTPSHQVTQMGQEVILRCVPISNHLYFYWYRQILGQKVEFLVSFYNNEISEKSEIFDDQFSVERPDGSNFTLKIRSTKLEDSAMYFCASSPDDYNEQFFGPGTRLTVL.

The genes are TRBV7-9 and TRBJ2-1; no reliable D call. CDR1 and CDR2 (germline): SEHNR, FQNEAQ (reference sequence). CDR3 size: 12 residues. Trimming shortened V by 8 bases and J by 0 bases, and 5 bases separated the two germline ends. CDR3 coding DNA: TGTGCCAGCGTCGGCTCCTACAATGAGCAGTTCTTC. Translated, it gives CASVGSYNEQFF.

The chain recombines TRBV13 with TRBJ2-4; D perhaps matches TRBD1 (7 bases). Between the trimmed V and J ends, which lost 5 bases and 2 bases, there was a span of 13 bases. Germline values: CDR1 PRHDT, CDR2 FYEKMQ (reference sequence). CDR3 length equals 15 residues. The CDR3 loop reads CASSPGGGPKNIQYF. CDR3 nucleotide sequence: TGTGCCAGCAGCCCAGGGGGAGGACCCAAAAACATTCAGTACTTC.

This sequence joins TRBV19 and TRBJ2-7, with 7 positions matching TRBD1. The length of the CDR3 is 15 residues. Germline V lookup: CDR1 LNHDA, CDR2 SQIVND (reference sequence). The V gene end was trimmed by 3 bases and the J gene end by 1 base; junction bases not matched to a gene: 6. The CDR3 loop is CASSIGQASSYEQYF. CDR3 DNA sequence: TGTGCCAGTAGTATCGGACAGGCGTCTTCCTACGAGCAGTACTTC.

J is TRBJ1-1 and V is TRBV19; TRBD1 aligns across 7 bases. Looked up from germline, CDR1 is LNHDA and CDR2 is SQIVND (reference sequence). V was clipped by 9 bases and J by 5 bases; unmatched bases: 9. This CDR3 region has 13 residues. CDR3 nucleotides: TGTGCCAGCAGCAAACAGGGGTGGACTGAAGCTTTCTTT. Its protein product is CASSKQGWTEAFF.

This clone is medium-sized in the sample. Other DNA sequences in this specimen translate into the identical CDR3. This chain connects TRBV19 to TRBJ2-3; D gene uncertain. CDR3 length equals 10 residues. CDR1 and CDR2 from the germline V gene are LNHDA and SQIVND (reference sequence). Trimming took 8 bases from V and 4 from J, leaving 4 bases between them. The DNA for the CDR3 is TGTGCCAGTGAGGCAGATACGCAGTATTTT. As protein: CASEADTQYF. Full variable domain (rest looked up from reference TRBV19 and TRBJ2-3): DGGITQSPKYLFRKEGQNVTLSCEQNLNHDAMYWYRQDPGQGLRLIYYSQIVNDFQKGDIAEGYSVSREKKESFPLTVTSAQKNPTAFYLCASEADTQYFGPGTRLTVL.

This chain uses TRBV10-1 with TRBJ2-7; a possible D gene is TRBD2 (6 bases). V lost 3 bases, J lost 6 bases, and 18 bases lay in between. CDR3 size: 15 residues. The germline CDR1 and CDR2 sequences are WNHNN and SYGVQD (reference sequence). The CDR3 here is CASSDPGLSGTEQYF. The CDR3 nucleotides are TGCGCCAGCAGTGACCCGGGACTTTCAGGGACCGAGCAGTACTTC.

Points on this clone: At one of its ends the junction is not consistent with the germline gene, which may arise from a read error. The chain uses TRBV19 and TRBJ2-2; D might be TRBD1 or TRBD2, each matching 6 bases. The CDR3 loop spans 13 amino acids. Looked up from germline, CDR1 is LNHDA and CDR2 is SQIVND (reference sequence). This chain's CDR3 is CAGSIGGLGELFF. Here the CDR3 DNA reads TGTGCCGGTAGTATAGGGGGACTTGGGGAGCTGTTTTTT.

The chain has TRBV6-5 and TRBJ1-2; the D is unclear. The CDR3 length is 15 residues. Germline V gene sequence: CDR1 MNHEY, CDR2 SVGAGI. V lost 0 bases, J lost 4 bases, and 12 bases lay in between. The CDR3 nucleotides are TGTGCCAGCAGTTACTCGACGGTCAGCTTCTATGGCTACACCTTC. This gives the protein CASSYSTVSFYGYTF.

The chain joins TRBV28 to TRBJ1-4, with D unclear. The V and J ends lost 3 bases and 0 bases respectively, with 2 bases between them. This CDR3 comprises 13 residues. CDR1 is MDHEN and CDR2 is SYDVKM in the germline V gene. The chain's CDR3 is CASSFATNEKLFF. The DNA of the CDR3 is TGTGCCAGCAGTTTCGCAACTAATGAAAAACTGTTTTTT.

The chain combines TRBV13 with TRBJ2-5, with D possibly TRBD1 on 6 matching bases. Germline CDR1 reads PRHDT; CDR2 reads FYEKMQ (reference sequence). The V and J ends lost 3 bases and 3 bases respectively, with 11 bases between them. The CDR3 sequence is 14 residues long. CDR3 coding DNA: TGTGCCAGCAGCTTCCCCGACAGGAAAGAGACCCAGTACTTC. Translating it yields CASSFPDRKETQYF.

This chain joins TRBV19 and TRBJ2-2; D not certain. The CDR3 has 17 residues. In germline, CDR1 is LNHDA, CDR2 SQIVND (reference sequence). V shed 4 bases and J shed 0 bases, with 15 bases lying between them. The CDR3 nucleotides are TGTGCCAGTAGTAATCTCCGGCTAGGTTCGAACACCGGGGAGCTGTTTTTT. Its translation is CASSNLRLGSNTGELFF.

The chain combines TRBV6-6 with TRBJ1-1; a possible D gene is TRBD1 (5 bases). The germline gives CDR1 MNHNY, CDR2 SVGAGI (reference sequence). V gave up 5 bases and J gave up 6 bases, with 19 bases separating them. CDR3 length equals 15 residues. CDR3 bases: TGTGCCAGCAGTACGACCCCGGGGGTGGAGGCTGAAGCTTTCTTT. Its translation is CASSTTPGVEAEAFF.

V is TRBV6-1 and J is TRBJ2-1; the match to TRBD1 covers 8 bases. CDR3 length equals 16 residues. Germline trimming cut 3 bases from V and 4 bases from J; bases unmatched to any gene: 8. Germline CDR1 reads MNHNS; CDR2 reads SASEGT. CDR3 loop: CASSDAGTGYYNEQFF. The DNA for the CDR3 is TGTGCCAGCAGTGATGCCGGGACAGGTTATTACAATGAGCAGTTCTTC.

This clone was found once. The chain combines TRBV7-9 with TRBJ1-2, with TRBD1 identical over 7 bases. The CDR3 covers 16 residues. Unmatched junction bases numbered 13, after V lost 4 bases and J lost 5 bases. CDR1 and CDR2 (germline): SEHNR, FQNEAQ (reference sequence). The CDR3 loop is CASSSLPRTGGYGYTF. DNA for the CDR3: TGTGCCAGCAGCTCCCTACCAAGGACAGGAGGATATGGCTACACCTTC.

V is TRBV15 and J is TRBJ1-4; no clear D. CDR1 and CDR2 from the germline V gene are LNHNV and YYDKDF (reference sequence). There are 15 residues in the CDR3. The V and J ends lost 5 bases and 6 bases respectively, with 16 bases between them. As DNA, the CDR3 is TGTGCCACCAGCTGGTTACCGGGAGAAGATGAAAAACTGTTTTTT. Translating gives CATSWLPGEDEKLFF.

The gene calls are TRBV9 and TRBJ2-1, with TRBD2 matching 8 bases. V gave up 4 bases and J gave up 2 bases; unmatched junction bases: 5. Germline V gene sequence: CDR1 SGDLS, CDR2 YYNGEE. The CDR3 spans 15 residues. The CDR3 region is CASSPSGSTYNEQFF. CDR3 nucleotides: TGTGCCAGCAGCCCCAGCGGGAGTACCTACAATGAGCAGTTCTTC.

The gene calls are TRBV6-1 and TRBJ1-6, with a tentative D call TRBD1 (5 bases). The V gene's germline CDR1 is MNHNS and CDR2 SASEGT. V lost 10 bases to trimming and J lost 7 bases, with 17 bases between them. CDR3 length: 14 residues. The CDR3 loop is CATLWAGMNSPLHF. DNA for the CDR3: TGTGCCACCCTATGGGCAGGGATGAATTCACCCCTCCACTTT.

The J gene is TRBJ1-1, the V gene TRBV4-1, with TRBD1 matching 7 bases. Germline V gene data show CDR1 as MGHRA and CDR2 as YSYEKL. CDR3 length: 15 residues. Trimming removed 5 bases from V and 1 base from J; junction bases left unmatched: 7. The CDR3 loop reads CASSNTGTANTEAFF. The CDR3 nucleotides are TGCGCCAGCAGCAATACCGGGACAGCGAACACTGAAGCTTTCTTT.

The CDR3 sequence: CASSPRGQGIHEQYF. For the CDR3, the DNA is TGTGCCAGTAGCCCCCGAGGACAGGGGATCCACGAGCAGTACTTC. This chain uses TRBV19 with TRBJ2-7; 9 nucleotides align to TRBD1. V lost 6 bases, J lost 5 bases, and 11 bases stayed unmatched. This CDR3 has 15 amino acids. Per germline, CDR1 LNHDA and CDR2 SQIVND (reference sequence).

The chain is built from TRBV6-5 and TRBJ2-5, with D maybe TRBD1 (6 bases). This CDR3 is built from 13 residues. CDR1 is MNHEY, CDR2 SVGAGI, per germline. The V end was cut by 2 bases, the J end by 2 bases, with 6 bases between. The CDR3 DNA is TGTGCCAGCAGTTACGGACAGCAAGAGACCCAGTACTTC. This encodes CASSYGQQETQYF.